These 32 T cell receptor beta chains were all obtained from the same sample, sequenced in a study of T cells in Graves' hyperthyroidism and ophthalmopathy. TCR beta CDR3 regions were amplified from RNA. The HTBI primer set served for first-round RT-PCR of the TCR CDR3. TCRdb passed the multiplex PCR reads through MiXCR, listing each CDR3 protein once. The sample lists some 370,000 distinct CDR3 sequences, about 18% occurring once. The specimen sequenced was blood. Source of these receptors: a woman in her twenties or thirties with Graves' hyperthyroidism that later progressed to Graves' ophthalmopathy.

This clonotype was seen repeatedly, ten times or more. The gene calls are TRBV7-9 and TRBJ1-1; D not resolved. V lost 4 bases and J lost 1, with 7 bases in between. The CDR3 sequence is 13 residues long. Looked up from germline, CDR1 is SEHNR and CDR2 is FQNEAQ (reference sequence). CDR3 loop: CASSSSENTEAFF. The DNA for the CDR3 is TGTGCCAGCAGCTCAAGCGAGAACACTGAAGCTTTCTTT.

There are many counts of this clonotype. The J gene is TRBJ1-4, the V gene TRBV24-1, with 7 bases that match TRBD1. With 2 bases clipped from V and 5 bases from J, the junction kept 10 bases outside the gene matches. This CDR3 contains 17 residues. CDR1 is KGHDR and CDR2 is SFDVKD in the germline V gene. CDR3 residues: CATSDSVPGQQNEKLFF. CDR3 DNA sequence: TGTGCCACCAGTGATTCAGTCCCGGGACAGCAGAATGAAAAACTGTTTTTT.

This clonotype was counted many times. V and J are TRBV20-1 and TRBJ2-7, with 8 positions matching TRBD2. The CDR3 sequence is 13 residues long. Germline trimming cut 2 bases from V and 3 bases from J; bases unmatched to any gene: 3. Germline CDR1 is DFQATT and CDR2 is SNEGSKA (reference sequence). CDR3 region: CSARSAGDYEQYF. CDR3 DNA: TGCAGTGCTAGATCAGCGGGAGACTACGAGCAGTACTTC.

The rearrangement joins TRBV18 to TRBJ1-1, with D possibly being TRBD1 (5 bases). CDR1 is KGHSH and CDR2 is LQKENI in the germline V gene. The CDR3 runs 20 residues. Trimming removed 0 bases from V and 3 bases from J, with 26 bases in between. The CDR3 protein is CASSPPILLARFVGDTEAFF. CDR3 nucleotide sequence: TGTGCCAGCTCACCACCGATTTTGCTCGCTCGGTTCGTGGGGGACACTGAAGCTTTCTTT.

This clonotype was detected ten times or more. The chain combines TRBV30 with TRBJ2-5, with D perhaps TRBD2 (5 bases). The length of the CDR3 is 12 residues. CDR1 GTSNPN and CDR2 SVGIG come from the germline V gene (reference sequence). The germline V and J ends were trimmed by 4 bases and 5 bases, with 11 bases remaining between them. The CDR3 loop is CAWKGSKETQYF. CDR3 coding DNA: TGTGCCTGGAAAGGGAGCAAGGAGACCCAGTACTTC.

The chain recombines TRBV4-1 with TRBJ1-2; D is perhaps TRBD1 (5 bases). Germline V gene lookup returns CDR1 MGHRA and CDR2 YSYEKL. The CDR3 covers 13 residues. The V gene lost 0 bases and the J gene lost 4 bases, with 6 bases spanning the gap. The CDR3: CASSQEGPYGYTF. CDR3 bases: TGCGCCAGCAGCCAAGAGGGGCCCTATGGCTACACCTTC.

This clonotype appeared many times. The CDR3 is CASSFGPPYQETQYF. CDR3 DNA: TGTGCCAGCAGTTTTGGTCCCCCGTACCAAGAGACCCAGTACTTC. The gene calls are TRBV28 and TRBJ2-5; D unclear. Per the germline V gene, CDR1 is MDHEN and CDR2 is SYDVKM. V was cut by 3 bases and J by 0 bases, with 11 bases left in between. The CDR3 has 15 amino acids.

Ten or more counts support this clonotype. The chain has TRBV11-2 and TRBJ1-2; D gene ambiguous. Germline-derived CDR1 and CDR2 are SGHAT and FQNNGV. There are 13 residues in the CDR3. V lost 1 base, J lost 4 bases, and 7 bases lay in between. CDR3: CASSLVGGYGYTF. CDR3 DNA sequence: TGTGCCAGCAGCTTAGTGGGCGGCTATGGCTACACCTTC.

The chain joins TRBV4-1 to TRBJ1-2; 8 nucleotides match TRBD1. The V gene's germline CDR1 is MGHRA and CDR2 YSYEKL. With 4 bases clipped from V and 6 bases from J, the junction kept 13 bases outside the gene matches. There are 16 residues in the CDR3. This CDR3 is CASSPHGGDRIDGYTF. For the CDR3, the DNA is TGCGCCAGCAGCCCCCATGGTGGGGACAGGATAGATGGCTACACCTTC.

This clonotype was detected ten times or more. The chain uses TRBV7-9 and TRBJ1-1; D unclear. The CDR3 contains 15 residues. V was cut by 1 base and J by 1 base, with 10 bases left in between. Germline-derived CDR1 and CDR2 are SEHNR and FQNEAQ (reference sequence). CDR3 nucleotides: TGTGCCAGCAGCTTAGTTGCAGGCGAGAACACTGAAGCTTTCTTT. Translating gives CASSLVAGENTEAFF. Supplemented by reference TRBV7-9 and TRBJ1-1, the full variable domain reads DTGVSQNPRHKITKRGQNVTFRCDPISEHNRLYWYRQTLGQGPEFLTYFQNEAQLEKSRLLSDRFSAERPKGSFSTLEIQRTEQGDSAMYLCASSLVAGENTEAFFGQGTRLTVV.

Ten or more counts support this clonotype. The genes are TRBV20-1 and TRBJ2-7; weak D call: TRBD1 (5 bases). The V gene lost 0 bases and the J gene lost 4 bases, with 10 bases spanning the gap. This CDR3 has 13 residues. Germline lookup yields CDR1 DFQATT and CDR2 SNEGSKA (reference sequence). CDR3: CSAREGAPYEQYF. Here the CDR3 DNA reads TGCAGTGCTAGAGAAGGGGCACCGTACGAGCAGTACTTC.

The rearrangement joins TRBV27 to TRBJ2-1, with 9 bases that match TRBD2. V trimming: 5 bases; J trimming: 3 bases; junction bases outside the gene matches: 11. Germline V gene lookup returns CDR1 MNHEY and CDR2 SMNVEV (reference sequence). The CDR3 has 17 residues. CDR3 protein: CASSDPRGLAIYNEQFF. The CDR3 DNA is TGTGCCAGCAGTGACCCCCGTGGACTAGCGATCTACAATGAGCAGTTCTTC.

A remark on this clonotype: One end of the junction is discordant with germline, which a read error may explain. J is TRBJ2-7 and V is TRBV5-1; possibly TRBD1 or TRBD2 for D (5 bases each). The germline CDR1 and CDR2 sequences are SGHRS and YFSETQ. The CDR3 is 13 residues long. CDR3 DNA: TGCACCAGCAGCCGGGACCGGTCCTACGAGCAGTACTTC. This translates into CTSSRDRSYEQYF.

This chain uses TRBV28 with TRBJ2-2, with 16 bases identical to TRBD2. CDR1 is MDHEN, CDR2 SYDVKM, per germline. V trimming: 5 bases; J trimming: 6 bases; junction bases outside the gene matches: 9. The CDR3 extends over 18 amino acids. This CDR3 is CASSTHPGTSGGAGELFF. The CDR3 nucleotides read TGTGCCAGCAGTACCCACCCCGGGACTAGCGGGGGGGCCGGGGAGCTGTTTTTT.

The CDR3: CASSLLPTSLSYGYTF. The CDR3 DNA sequence: TGCGCCAGCAGCTTGTTACCGACGAGCCTCTCCTATGGCTACACCTTC. The V call is TRBV5-1, the J call TRBJ1-2; D is uncertain. Germline V gene lookup returns CDR1 SGHRS and CDR2 YFSETQ. Trimming took 1 base from V and 4 from J, leaving 17 bases between them. The CDR3 sequence is 16 residues long.

The chain employs TRBV29-1 and TRBJ2-1; maybe TRBD2 (5 bases). Deletions cut 7 bases from V and 4 bases from J, with 14 bases between. The germline gives CDR1 SQVTM, CDR2 ANQGSEA. The CDR3 is 13 residues long. The CDR3 nucleotides read TGCAGCGCCCCCTCCGGGATTTACAATGAGCAGTTCTTC. Translated: CSAPSGIYNEQFF.

The V gene is TRBV2, the J gene TRBJ1-1; D is unresolved. Germline V gene sequence: CDR1 SNHLY, CDR2 FYNNEI. Trimming removed 7 bases at V and 1 base at J, with 10 bases between. The CDR3 length is 13 residues. CDR3 nucleotides: TGTGCCAGCACCTACCCCGGGAACACTGAAGCTTTCTTT. It is translated as CASTYPGNTEAFF.

The chain links TRBV24-1 to TRBJ1-1; 9 bases align to TRBD1. CDR1 is KGHDR and CDR2 is SFDVKD in the germline V gene. The CDR3 runs to 17 residues. Germline trimming cut 5 bases from V and 5 bases from J; bases unmatched to any gene: 14. CDR3 sequence (DNA): TGTGCCACCAGTGGAAGACCGGGACAGGGAGTTGGGACTGAAGCTTTCTTT. Encoded protein: CATSGRPGQGVGTEAFF.

The chain recombines TRBV10-3 with TRBJ1-2, with TRBD1 identical over 7 bases. Germline CDR1 ENHRY, CDR2 SYGVKD. The CDR3 totals 16 residues. The V segment lost 9 bases and the J segment 6 bases; nucleotides outside the gene matches: 19. In nucleotides, the CDR3 is TGTGCCATTTCGAAAACTTGGGACAGATTAGAAGATGGCTACACCTTC. Translation gives CAISKTWDRLEDGYTF.

This clonotype came up many times. This rearrangement joins TRBV27 to TRBJ2-1, with D unresolved. From germline, CDR1 is MNHEY and CDR2 SMNVEV (reference sequence). The CDR3 runs 13 residues. The germline V and J ends were trimmed by 6 bases and 7 bases, with 13 bases remaining between them. Here the CDR3 reads CASSLDAWNEQFF. The CDR3 region has the DNA TGTGCCAGCAGCTTGGACGCGTGGAATGAGCAGTTCTTC.

This clonotype was found a few times. The chain uses TRBV14 and TRBJ2-1; 7 bases agree with TRBD2. Unmatched junction bases numbered 11, after V lost 0 bases and J lost 9 bases. The CDR3 extends over 16 amino acids. Per the germline V gene, CDR1 is SGHDN and CDR2 is FVKESK. In DNA form, the CDR3 reads TGTGCCAGCAGCCAAGAAGGGCTAGCGGCTTGGGCTGAGCAGTTCTTC. Protein product: CASSQEGLAAWAEQFF.

In its sample, this clonotype was seen many times. The chain employs TRBV20-1 and TRBJ2-3; D gene uncertain. Germline lookup yields CDR1 DFQATT and CDR2 SNEGSKA (reference sequence). The CDR3 is 12 residues long. V lost 2 bases and J 4 bases, leaving 7 bases between the germline ends. The CDR3 DNA reads as TGCAGTGCTAGAAGGACCGCAGATACGCAGTATTTT. Its protein product is CSARRTADTQYF.

The chain combines TRBV6-2 or TRBV6-3 with TRBJ1-3; D gene ambiguous. V dropped 6 bases and J dropped 0 bases, with 6 bases sitting between them. Germline V gene lookup returns CDR1 MNHEY and CDR2 SVGEGT. There are 13 residues in the CDR3. CDR3 bases: TGTGCCAGCAGGGGGAACTCTGGAAACACCATATATTTT. Its protein product is CASRGNSGNTIYF.

This chain uses TRBV5-1 with TRBJ2-6; D is undetermined. CDR1 SGHRS and CDR2 YFSETQ come from the germline V gene. This CDR3 is built from 14 residues. Trimming left V 7 bases short and J 0 bases short, with 8 bases between. The CDR3 DNA is TGCGCCAGCGGCAGAAGCTCTGGGGCCAACGTCCTGACTTTC. Protein: CASGRSSGANVLTF.

A few counts support this clonotype. The chain couples TRBV18 to TRBJ2-7, with 9 bases fitting TRBD2. The CDR3 is made up of 15 amino acids. With V trimmed by 3 bases and J by 0 bases, 3 bases remained unmatched. CDR1 is KGHSH, CDR2 LQKENI, per germline. The CDR3 spells CASSPRGGPSYEQYF. CDR3 DNA sequence: TGTGCCAGCTCACCGCGGGGGGGACCCTCCTACGAGCAGTACTTC. The full variable domain, its missing parts supplied by reference TRBV18 and TRBJ2-7, is NAGVMQNPRHLVRRRGQEARLRCSPMKGHSHVYWYRQLPEEGLKFMVYLQKENIIDESGMPKERFSAEFPKEGPSILRIQQVVRGDSAAYFCASSPRGGPSYEQYFGPGTRLTVT.

The V call is TRBV29-1, the J call TRBJ1-1, with no clear D. CDR1 is SQVTM, CDR2 ANQGSEA, per germline. V dropped 6 bases and J dropped 5 bases, with 7 bases sitting between them. This CDR3 comprises 10 residues. The CDR3 DNA reads TGCAGCGTCTTTGAAACTGAAGCTTTCTTT. This gives the protein CSVFETEAFF.

Details on this clonotype: This may be a read error: a much more frequent sequence differs by one nucleotide. The chain is built from TRBV2 and TRBJ1-5, with D perhaps TRBD1 (6 bases). CDR1 is SNHLY and CDR2 is FYNNEI in the germline V gene. The V end was cut by 0 bases, the J end by 4 bases, with 19 bases between. The CDR3 consists of 18 residues. The CDR3 bases are TGTGCCAGCAGTGAAGCGCCGATCCACGGGACAAGTAATCAGCCCCAGCATTTT. This codes for CASSEAPIHGTSNQPQHF.

The sample holds one count of this clonotype. With a much larger clone just one base away, this may be a read error. The chain uses TRBV29-1 and TRBJ1-1; D uncertain. The V and J ends lost 1 base and 4 bases respectively, with 10 bases between them. This CDR3 has 13 residues. The germline gives CDR1 SQVTM, CDR2 ANQGSEA. CDR3 amino acids: CSVEGQVGTEAFF. The DNA of the CDR3 is TGCAGCGTTGAAGGGCAGGTAGGCACTGAAGCTTTCTTT.

This clonotype appeared many times. The rearrangement uses TRBV29-1 and TRBJ2-1, with D perhaps being TRBD1 or TRBD2 (5 bases each). From germline, CDR1 is SQVTM and CDR2 ANQGSEA. CDR3 length equals 12 residues. Trimming took 6 bases from V and 7 from J, leaving 13 bases between them. The CDR3 region is CSVPRGLNEQFF. The CDR3 nucleotides read TGCAGCGTACCGAGGGGATTGAATGAGCAGTTCTTC.

This clonotype was counted many times. V is TRBV2 and J is TRBJ2-3; TRBD2 aligns across 13 bases. There are 16 residues in the CDR3. Per the germline V gene, CDR1 is SNHLY and CDR2 is FYNNEI. The ends lost 7 bases at V and 0 bases at J; junction bases unmatched: 4. CDR3: CASKGLAGSSTDTQYF. CDR3 coding DNA: TGTGCCAGCAAGGGACTAGCGGGATCTAGCACAGATACGCAGTATTTT.

This chain connects TRBV24-1 to TRBJ2-3, with 7 bases aligning to TRBD2. V was clipped by 4 bases and J by 4 bases; unmatched bases: 4. Germline V gene sequence: CDR1 KGHDR, CDR2 SFDVKD. The CDR3 totals 14 residues. CDR3 protein: CATSDLAEADTQYF. The CDR3 region has the DNA TGTGCCACCAGTGACCTAGCGGAGGCAGATACGCAGTATTTT.

V and J are TRBV4-1 and TRBJ2-2; maybe TRBD2 (6 bases). V lost 1 base and J lost 2, with 17 bases in between. The germline V gene has CDR1 MGHRA and CDR2 YSYEKL. The CDR3 covers 18 residues. The CDR3 coding sequence is TGCGCCAGCAGCCAAGGGAGGATGGGGGGAGTAAACACCGGGGAGCTGTTTTTT. Residues: CASSQGRMGGVNTGELFF.